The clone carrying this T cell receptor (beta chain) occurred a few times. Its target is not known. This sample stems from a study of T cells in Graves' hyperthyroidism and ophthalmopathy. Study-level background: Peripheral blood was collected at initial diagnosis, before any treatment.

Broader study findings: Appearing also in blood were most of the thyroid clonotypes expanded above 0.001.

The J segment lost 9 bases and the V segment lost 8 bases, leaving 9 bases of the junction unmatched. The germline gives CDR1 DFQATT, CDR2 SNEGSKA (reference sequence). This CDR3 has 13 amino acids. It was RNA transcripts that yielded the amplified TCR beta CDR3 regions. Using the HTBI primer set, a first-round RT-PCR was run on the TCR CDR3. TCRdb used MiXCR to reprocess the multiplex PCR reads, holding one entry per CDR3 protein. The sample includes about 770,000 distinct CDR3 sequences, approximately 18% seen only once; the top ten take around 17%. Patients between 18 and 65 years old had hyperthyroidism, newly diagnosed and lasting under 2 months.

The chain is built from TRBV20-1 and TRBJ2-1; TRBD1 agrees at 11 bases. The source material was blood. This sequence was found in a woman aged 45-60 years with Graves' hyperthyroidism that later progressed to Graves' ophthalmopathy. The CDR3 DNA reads TGCAGTCCCGTGGACAGGGGGCGGATTGAGCAGTTCTTC. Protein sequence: CSPVDRGRIEQFF.